Below, 18 T cell receptor beta chains from the same sample are listed, as sequenced in a study of beta chain features in type 1 diabetes. Of the isolated RNA, all was reverse transcribed, and so the sequenced material was expressed TCRB transcripts. Clones were read by immunoSEQ multiplex PCR, and TCRdb kept only the in-frame ones, dropping some. This table holds almost 350,000 clones, roughly 21% found once. Sequenced input: naive CD4+ T cells from blood. These receptors all come from a woman between 18 and 29 years old in good health.

The gene calls are TRBV11-3 and TRBJ1-5; D may be TRBD1 (6 bases). There are 14 residues in the CDR3. The V and J ends lost 5 bases and 5 bases respectively, with 13 bases between them. Germline V gives CDR1 SGHNT, CDR2 YENEEA. The DNA for the CDR3 is TGTGCCAGCAGCAATGGGGCAGGGGATCAGCCCCAGCATTTT. Encoded protein: CASSNGAGDQPQHF.

The V call is TRBV7-9, the J call TRBJ2-7, with D possibly being TRBD2 (5 bases). This CDR3 spans 13 amino acids. Germline values: CDR1 SEHNR, CDR2 FQNEAQ (reference sequence). Trimming stripped 5 bases from V and 4 bases from J, with 12 bases between. CDR3 residues: CASSPRGVYEQYF. The CDR3 bases are TGTGCCAGCAGCCCCCGGGGAGTTTACGAGCAGTACTTC.

This chain uses TRBV5-6 with TRBJ2-3; D possibly corresponds to TRBD1 (6 bases). V was cut by 3 bases and J by 1 base, with 12 bases left in between. Germline lookup yields CDR1 SGHDT and CDR2 YYEEEE. The CDR3 runs to 15 residues. The CDR3: CASSSYRVGTDTQYF. The CDR3 coding sequence is TGTGCCAGCAGCTCGTACAGGGTTGGCACAGATACGCAGTATTTT.

This rearrangement joins TRBV7-2 to TRBJ2-5, with 10 bases matching TRBD2. V lost 4 bases and J lost 5; bases outside the gene matches: 13. The CDR3 has 17 residues. Looked up from germline, CDR1 is SGHTA and CDR2 is FQGNSA. Here the CDR3 DNA reads TGTGCCAGCAGCTCACCCTCCTCCAGCGGGGGGGGTGAGACCCAGTACTTC. It translates to CASSSPSSSGGGETQYF.

This clone turned up a few times. Other nucleotide sequences in the sample specify the same CDR3. The V call is TRBV7-3, the J call TRBJ2-3, with TRBD2 matching over 8 bases. Germline assignment: CDR1 SGHTA and CDR2 FQGTGA. The CDR3 sequence is 15 residues long. Trimming cost V 4 bases and J 1 base; bases outside gene matches: 4. The CDR3 DNA is TGTGCCAGCAGCTCCCGGGGGGGCGGCACAGATACGCAGTATTTT. Protein sequence: CASSSRGGGTDTQYF. Based on the CDR3 plus reference TRBV7-3 and TRBJ2-3, the full variable domain is GAGVSQTPSNKVTEKGKYVELRCDPISGHTALYWYRQSLGQGPEFLIYFQGTGAADDSGLPNDRFFAVRPEGSVSTLKIQRTERGDSAVYLCASSSRGGGTDTQYFGPGTRLTVL.

This CDR3 is CASSAGLAGGEDTQYF. The DNA for the CDR3 is TGTGCCAGCAGCGCAGGACTAGCGGGGGGCGAAGATACGCAGTATTTT. The chain links TRBV7-9 to TRBJ2-3; 14 nucleotides line up with TRBD2. The germline gives CDR1 SEHNR, CDR2 FQNEAQ (reference sequence). The junction had 6 bases not matched to a gene; V was cut back by 5 bases and J by 5 bases. The CDR3 loop spans 16 amino acids.

This clone was observed a handful of times. The chain combines TRBV6-5 with TRBJ2-3; no definite D call. The CDR3 is made up of 13 amino acids. The germline CDR1 and CDR2 sequences are MNHEY and SVGAGI. V was pared by 7 bases and J by 3 bases, with 11 bases between. This CDR3 reads CASTRRATDTQYF. Here the CDR3 DNA reads TGTGCCAGCACTCGCCGCGCGACAGATACGCAGTATTTT.

This clone has a handful of counts. The rearrangement uses TRBV18 and TRBJ2-1; TRBD2 is a possible D gene (5 bases). Between the trimmed V and J ends, which lost 6 bases and 6 bases, there was a span of 9 bases. CDR3 length: 12 amino acids. Looked up from germline, CDR1 is KGHSH and CDR2 is LQKENI. The CDR3 reads CASSAGSNEQFF. CDR3 nucleotides: TGTGCCAGCTCTGCGGGTAGCAATGAGCAGTTCTTC.

In the case of this clone: Other DNA sequences in the same sample also yield this CDR3. The chain is built from TRBV30 and TRBJ1-1, with D perhaps TRBD1 (5 bases). Germline CDR1 GTSNPN, CDR2 SVGIG (reference sequence). Trimming removed 1 base at V and 2 bases at J, with 8 bases between. The CDR3 loop spans 13 amino acids. As DNA, the CDR3 is TGTGCCTGGAGTGGACAGTTCAACACTGAAGCTTTCTTT. The encoded protein is CAWSGQFNTEAFF. Full variable domain (rest looked up from reference TRBV30 and TRBJ1-1): SQTIHQWPATLVQPVGSPLSLECTVEGTSNPNLYWYRQAAGRGLQLLFYSVGIGQISSEVPQNLSASRPQDRQFILSSKKLLLSDSGFYLCAWSGQFNTEAFFGQGTRLTVV.

The chain joins TRBV9 to TRBJ2-5; 8 bases line up with TRBD2. The CDR3 contains 17 residues. Germline V gene lookup returns CDR1 SGDLS and CDR2 YYNGEE. Unmatched junction bases numbered 12, after V lost 3 bases and J lost 2 bases. The CDR3 nucleotides read TGTGCCAGCAGCGCCGGGGCCAGCGGGAGTTTGCAAGAGACCCAGTACTTC. Translating gives CASSAGASGSLQETQYF.

The chain uses TRBV4-1 and TRBJ2-2; 9 bases are a match to TRBD1. This CDR3 has 14 amino acids. V lost 4 bases to trimming and J lost 3 bases; unmatched junction nucleotides: 0. Germline values: CDR1 MGHRA, CDR2 YSYEKL. Here the CDR3 reads CASSRTGDTGELFF. In nucleotides, the CDR3 is TGCGCCAGCAGCCGGACAGGGGACACCGGGGAGCTGTTTTTT.

The rearrangement joins TRBV5-4 to TRBJ2-1, with TRBD1 matching over 8 bases. Germline lookup yields CDR1 SGHNT and CDR2 YYREEE (reference sequence). The CDR3 consists of 13 residues. With V trimmed by 3 bases and J by 10 bases, 6 bases remained unmatched. The CDR3 region is CASSSGQEGEQFF. Written as DNA, the CDR3 is TGTGCCAGCAGCTCGGGACAGGAGGGGGAGCAGTTCTTC.

The rearrangement joins TRBV20-1 to TRBJ1-2; D unclear. Germline values: CDR1 DFQATT, CDR2 SNEGSKA (reference sequence). Trimming took 6 bases from V and 4 from J, leaving 9 bases between them. The CDR3 contains 11 residues. The CDR3 nucleotides read TGCAGTGCGGGCCTCCTCTATGGCTACACCTTC. This translates into CSAGLLYGYTF.

This clone has more than one count but fewer than ten. The CDR3 here is CSVDWTGFGEAFF. CDR3 bases: TGCAGCGTTGACTGGACAGGGTTTGGTGAAGCTTTCTTT. The V call is TRBV29-1, the J call TRBJ1-1, with 8 bases aligning to TRBD1. Germline loops: CDR1 SQVTM, CDR2 ANQGSEA. The CDR3 runs 13 residues. The trim removed 3 bases at V and 7 bases at J, leaving 7 bases unmatched.

The chain carries TRBV7-2 and TRBJ1-1; a possible D gene is TRBD1 (5 bases). The CDR3 sequence is 14 residues long. Germline V gene lookup returns CDR1 SGHTA and CDR2 FQGNSA. Trimming took off 3 bases at V and 5 bases at J, with 13 bases between the two ends. The CDR3 spells CASSFRAHGTEAFF. DNA for the CDR3: TGTGCCAGCAGCTTCAGGGCCCATGGGACTGAAGCTTTCTTT.

This chain connects TRBV30 to TRBJ1-5; perhaps TRBD1 as D (5 bases). This CDR3 is built from 15 residues. Trimming removed 2 bases from V and 1 base from J, with 12 bases in between. In germline, CDR1 is GTSNPN, CDR2 SVGIG (reference sequence). CDR3 coding DNA: TGTGCCTGGAGTAGGAGGGGCCCGAGCAATCAGCCCCAGCATTTT. It translates to CAWSRRGPSNQPQHF.

This clone was counted between two and nine times. The chain combines TRBV11-1 with TRBJ1-1; a possible D gene is TRBD1 (5 bases). CDR3 size: 12 residues. The ends were cut back, 5 bases at V and 5 bases at J, with 9 bases in the middle. CDR1 SGHAT and CDR2 FQDESV come from the germline V gene (reference sequence). CDR3 nucleotides: TGTGCCAGCAGCGAATCAGGGACTGAAGCTTTCTTT. Protein: CASSESGTEAFF.

The sample holds a few counts of this clone. The gene calls are TRBV5-1 and TRBJ2-7; a possible D gene is TRBD2 (6 bases). V gave up 3 bases and J gave up 1 base, with 11 bases separating them. The CDR3 covers 14 residues. Germline lookup yields CDR1 SGHRS and CDR2 YFSETQ. CDR3 sequence reads: CASSSTEGSYEQYF. In DNA form, the CDR3 reads TGCGCCAGCAGCTCAACGGAGGGTTCCTACGAGCAGTACTTC.